This TCR beta chain comes out of a study of blood T cell repertoires in COVID-19. This clone appeared a single time. In the source study's methods: By means of reference gene primer amplification, nucleated cell counts were estimated. Using immunoSEQ multiplex PCR, the repertoire was profiled, and TCRdb retains in-frame clones only, with some absent. D and trimming were read from the DNA, whereas the V and J calls and clone size are those reported in that table. Of 200,000 to 250,000 clones in the sample, nearly 90% were seen once. Each participant's cohort was designated according to participant-reported clinical history. Up to 2 weeks before entering the study, exposed participants had met a COVID-19 case. Germline V gives CDR1 GTSNPN, CDR2 SVGIG (reference sequence). The CDR3 covers 14 residues. V shed 0 bases, J shed 6 bases, and the junction held 6 bases outside the gene matches.

The sequencing sample was made of PBMCs or T cells enriched from blood (not recorded which). The clonotype was recovered from a man younger than 45 who had been exposed to COVID-19. The chain has TRBV30 and TRBJ2-7; 9 bases agree with TRBD1. The CDR3 nucleotides read TGTGCCTGGAGTGTAAAAGGGACAGGGACCGAGCAGTACTTC. Translated, it gives CAWSVKGTGTEQYF.